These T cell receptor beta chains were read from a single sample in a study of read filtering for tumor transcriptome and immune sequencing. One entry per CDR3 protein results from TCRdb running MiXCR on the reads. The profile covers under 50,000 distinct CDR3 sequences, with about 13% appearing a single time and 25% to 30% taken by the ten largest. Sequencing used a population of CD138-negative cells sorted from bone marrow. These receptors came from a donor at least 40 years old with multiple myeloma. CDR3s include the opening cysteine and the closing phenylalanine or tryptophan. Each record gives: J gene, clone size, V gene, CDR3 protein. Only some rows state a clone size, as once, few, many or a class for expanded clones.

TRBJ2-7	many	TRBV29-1	CSVARAYEQYF
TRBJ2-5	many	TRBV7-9	CASTPGQGEETQYF
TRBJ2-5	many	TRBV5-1	CASSFGTVIYQETQYF
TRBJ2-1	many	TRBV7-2	CASSLGAPGPQGHEQFF
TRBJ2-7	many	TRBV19	CASSTPSGGRYEQYF
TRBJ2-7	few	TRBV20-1	CSAGPSGNSYEQYF
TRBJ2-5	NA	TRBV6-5	CASTGGRAQETQYF
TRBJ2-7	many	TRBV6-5	CASSQTSWGRQYF
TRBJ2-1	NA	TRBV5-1	CASSLEGHQYNEQYF
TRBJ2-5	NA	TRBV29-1	CSVTGYQETQYF
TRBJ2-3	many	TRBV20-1	CSARTSGKFGSTDTQYF
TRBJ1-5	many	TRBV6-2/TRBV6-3	CATQLTLSNQPQHF
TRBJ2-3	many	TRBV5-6	CASSLRDRVADTQYF
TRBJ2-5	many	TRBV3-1	CASNRPSSGRAQEIQYF
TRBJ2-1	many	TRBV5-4	CASGDNFGGKGSYNEQFF
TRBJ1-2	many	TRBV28	CASSPPGGNYGYTF
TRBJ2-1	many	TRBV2	CASRPNRGQRDEQFF
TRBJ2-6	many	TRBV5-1	CASGGDPSGANVLTF
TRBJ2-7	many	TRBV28	CASSFLPSGRVYEQYF
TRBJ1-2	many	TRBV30	CAWSAAGTGSYGYTF
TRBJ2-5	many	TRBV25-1	CASSDGRGTEETQYF
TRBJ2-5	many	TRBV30	CAWTPGQGEETQYF
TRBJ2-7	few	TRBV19	CASSPQTGRGPYEQYF
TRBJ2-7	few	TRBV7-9	CASSLVGDRAYEQYF
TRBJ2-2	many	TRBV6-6	CASSGQGSHTGELFF
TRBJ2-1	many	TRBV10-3	CAISWQGGYNEQFF
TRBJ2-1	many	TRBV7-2	CASSLMLAGANEQFF
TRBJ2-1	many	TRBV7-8	CASSEDKYRNEQFF
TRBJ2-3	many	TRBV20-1	CSAREVGMDNWGPDTQYF
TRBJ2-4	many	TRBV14	CASGQGKNIQYF
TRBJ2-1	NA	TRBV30	CAWSWLASSLGQFF
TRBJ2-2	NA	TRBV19	CASKGYSGRGTGELFF
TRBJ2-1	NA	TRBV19	CASSAGSSGDNEQFF